What follows are 23 T cell receptor beta chains derived from one specimen sequenced in a study of blood T cell repertoires in COVID-19. Generated by immunoSEQ multiplex PCR, the TCRdb table keeps only in-frame clones and is missing some. The data contain about 300,000 clones, approximately 90% of them singletons. Sequencing was carried out using PBMCs or T cells enriched from blood (not recorded which). These TCRs come from a woman aged 25 to 45 who had recovered from COVID-19.

CDR3 loop: CASSSPMAENSYGYTF. The CDR3 region has the DNA TGTGCCAGCAGCTCCCCAATGGCGGAGAATAGCTATGGCTACACCTTC. V gene TRBV5-4 combines with J gene TRBJ1-2; D gene unclear. CDR1 and CDR2 from the germline V gene are SGHNT and YYREEE (reference sequence). Trimming took 3 bases from V and 4 from J, leaving 19 bases between them. The CDR3 is 16 residues long.

This rearrangement joins TRBV15 to TRBJ1-5; D might be TRBD1 (5 bases). The CDR3 is 16 residues long. CDR1 and CDR2 from the germline V gene are LNHNV and YYDKDF (reference sequence). The V end lost 3 bases, the J end lost 7 bases, and 19 bases lay between the germline ends. The DNA of the CDR3 is TGTGCCACCAGCAGGCCCCCAGGGCAGGGATTGCAGCCCCAGCATTTT. Protein product: CATSRPPGQGLQPQHF.

The rearrangement uses TRBV18 and TRBJ2-2; 7 bases agree with TRBD1. Trimming at V came to 5 bases and at J to 3 bases, leaving 3 bases not matched to a gene. The germline V gene has CDR1 KGHSH and CDR2 LQKENI. This CDR3 region has 14 residues. CDR3 sequence: CASSATGYTGELFF. For the CDR3, the DNA is TGTGCCAGCTCAGCGACAGGGTACACCGGGGAGCTGTTTTTT.

The V call is TRBV5-1, the J call TRBJ1-1, with a tentative D call TRBD1 (6 bases). CDR1 and CDR2 from the germline V gene are SGHRS and YFSETQ. This CDR3 comprises 15 residues. Trimming left V 5 bases short and J 4 bases short, with 18 bases between. The CDR3 DNA reads as TGCGCCAGCAGAAACGAGCTAGGGGGTGGCACTGAAGCTTTCTTT. Translated: CASRNELGGGTEAFF.

The V call is TRBV9, the J call TRBJ1-1, with 8 bases aligning to TRBD1. Germline-derived CDR1 and CDR2 are SGDLS and YYNGEE. This CDR3 has 16 amino acids. J gave up 1 base and V 1 base, and 6 bases lay outside the gene matches. In nucleotides, the CDR3 is TGTGCCAGCAGCGTATCGGCAGGGGGCGCGAACACTGAAGCTTTCTTT. Translated: CASSVSAGGANTEAFF.

In regard to this clone: This CDR3 is also generated by other DNA sequences in the sample. The V gene is TRBV7-3, the J gene TRBJ2-5; 8 bases are a match to TRBD2. The CDR3 length is 14 residues. Germline CDR1 is SGHTA and CDR2 is FQGTGA. The J segment lost 2 bases and the V segment lost 2 bases, leaving 1 base of the junction unmatched. The CDR3 region has the DNA TGTGCCAGCAGCTTAGGCGGGGGGCAAGAGACCCAGTACTTC. Protein sequence: CASSLGGGQETQYF.

The chain couples TRBV5-1 to TRBJ2-7; the D gene is possibly TRBD2 (5 bases). This CDR3 has 13 amino acids. The V gene's germline CDR1 is SGHRS and CDR2 YFSETQ. V gave up 2 bases and J gave up 4 bases, with 10 bases separating them. The CDR3 sequence is CASSFKGSYEQYF. For the CDR3, the DNA is TGCGCCAGCAGCTTTAAAGGGAGTTACGAGCAGTACTTC.

This chain uses TRBV6-5 with TRBJ1-5; D may be TRBD1 (6 bases). The CDR3 length is 12 residues. CDR1 is MNHEY, CDR2 SVGAGI, per germline. V shed 11 bases and J shed 1 base, with 9 bases lying between them. The CDR3 spells CAGGASNQPQHF. The DNA of the CDR3 is TGTGCCGGGGGGGCGAGCAATCAGCCCCAGCATTTT.

The genes are TRBV4-2 and TRBJ1-2; perhaps TRBD1 as D (6 bases). Between the trimmed V and J ends, which lost 3 bases and 3 bases, there was a span of 8 bases. Germline V CDR1 and CDR2: LGHNA, YNFKEQ. The CDR3 length is 13 residues. The CDR3 DNA follows: TGTGCCAGCAGCCAGGGGGCGGACTATGGCTACACCTTC. Its protein is CASSQGADYGYTF.

The chain carries TRBV2 and TRBJ1-1, with a tentative D call TRBD1 (6 bases). In germline, CDR1 is SNHLY, CDR2 FYNNEI. There are 12 residues in the CDR3. V was pared by 6 bases and J by 3 bases, with 8 bases between. The CDR3 loop is CASSGGHTEAFF. CDR3 DNA sequence: TGTGCCAGCAGCGGGGGGCACACTGAAGCTTTCTTT.

The V call is TRBV30, the J call TRBJ2-1, with unresolved D. The CDR3 is 12 residues long. In germline, CDR1 is GTSNPN, CDR2 SVGIG (reference sequence). V gave up 1 base and J gave up 6 bases, with 7 bases separating them. As DNA, the CDR3 is TGTGCCTGGAGTGCAGCGCTCAATGAGCAGTTCTTC. Translated, it gives CAWSAALNEQFF.

The V call is TRBV7-8, the J call TRBJ2-5; no reliable D call. Germline V gives CDR1 SGHVS, CDR2 FQNEAQ. V was cut by 6 bases and J by 5 bases, with 19 bases left in between. The length of the CDR3 is 15 residues. The CDR3 region has the DNA TGTGCCAGCAGTTCCATCCCGACGGGTGGGGAGACCCAGTACTTC. The encoded protein is CASSSIPTGGETQYF.

In this sample, this clone turned up many times. The chain is built from TRBV3-1 (or the pseudogene TRBV3-2) and TRBJ2-5, with a weak D call TRBD2 (5 bases). The ends were cut back, 4 bases at V and 5 bases at J, with 23 bases in the middle. Germline V lookup: CDR1 LGHDT, CDR2 YNNKEL (reference sequence). This CDR3 is built from 17 residues. CDR3 DNA: TGTGCCAGCAGCCCCCGGTGGTCGGGGATGGCAGCGGAGACCCAGTACTTC. This codes for CASSPRWSGMAAETQYF.

J is TRBJ2-7 and V is TRBV10-1; the D is unclear. The CDR3 loop spans 14 amino acids. Trimming removed 0 bases from V and 12 bases from J, with 18 bases in between. Germline loops: CDR1 WNHNN, CDR2 SYGVQD (reference sequence). DNA for the CDR3: TGCGCCAGCAGTGAGTCGGTCATCCCCCCTCGGGTGTACTTC. Its protein is CASSESVIPPRVYF.

Remarks on this clone: Other nucleotide sequences in the sample specify the same CDR3. V is TRBV19 and J is TRBJ1-3, with D unresolved. The CDR3 loop spans 14 amino acids. Germline CDR1 and CDR2: LNHDA and SQIVND (reference sequence). Trimming left V 3 bases short and J 2 bases short, with 8 bases between. CDR3 amino acids: CASSIRGPGNTIYF. The CDR3 DNA reads as TGTGCCAGTAGTATCCGTGGCCCTGGAAACACCATATATTTT.

This clone is a singleton in its sample. The CDR3 DNA reads TGTGCCAGCAGTGAGTCAGGGGTTGGATACTATGGCTACACCTTC. Translation gives CASSESGVGYYGYTF. The chain is built from TRBV2 and TRBJ1-2; tentative D call: TRBD1 (6 bases). The CDR3 contains 15 residues. V was pared by 3 bases and J by 3 bases, with 14 bases between. Germline V gene lookup returns CDR1 SNHLY and CDR2 FYNNEI. The variable domain in full, completed from reference TRBV2 and TRBJ1-2, reads EPEVTQTPSHQVTQMGQEVILRCVPISNHLYFYWYRQILGQKVEFLVSFYNNEISEKSEIFDDQFSVERPDGSNFTLKIRSTKLEDSAMYFCASSESGVGYYGYTFGSGTRLTVV.

This chain links TRBV5-8 with TRBJ1-1; the D is unclear. The CDR3 runs to 13 residues. Per germline, CDR1 SGHTS and CDR2 YDEGEE. V was pared by 5 bases and J by 5 bases, with 13 bases between. This CDR3 is CASRKASGTEAFF. Here the CDR3 DNA reads TGTGCCAGCAGGAAGGCTTCGGGGACTGAAGCTTTCTTT. The full variable domain, completed using reference TRBV5-8 and TRBJ1-1, is EAGVTQSPTHLIKTRGQQATLRCSPISGHTSVYWYQQALGLGLQFLLWYDEGEERNRGNFPPRFSGRQFPNYSSELNVNALELEDSALYLCASRKASGTEAFFGQGTRLTVV.

In this sample, this clone turned up a few times. The chain employs TRBV19 and TRBJ1-1; no firm D call. Trimming removed 7 bases from V and 1 base from J, with 13 bases in between. Looked up from germline, CDR1 is LNHDA and CDR2 is SQIVND (reference sequence). This CDR3 has 14 residues. CDR3 nucleotides: TGTGCCAGTACCTCCTCCCGGGGGAACACTGAAGCTTTCTTT. It translates to CASTSSRGNTEAFF.

V gene TRBV6-5 combines with J gene TRBJ1-6, with D perhaps TRBD1 (5 bases). Trimming took off 6 bases at V and 11 bases at J, with 20 bases between the two ends. This CDR3 is 15 amino acids long. The germline CDR1 and CDR2 sequences are MNHEY and SVGAGI. CDR3: CASRHTGAGNPPLHF. Written as DNA, the CDR3 is TGTGCCAGCAGGCATACAGGAGCTGGTAACCCACCCCTCCACTTT.

The chain carries TRBV5-6 and TRBJ1-5, with D possibly matching TRBD1 (5 bases). The V end was cut by 2 bases, the J end by 0 bases, with 12 bases between. Germline V gives CDR1 SGHDT, CDR2 YYEEEE. The CDR3 runs to 16 residues. The CDR3 DNA reads as TGTGCCAGCAGCTTATTCCGACAGATTAGCAATCAGCCCCAGCATTTT. Amino acids: CASSLFRQISNQPQHF.

CDR3 region: CASSPSRLTAGELFF. CDR3 sequence (DNA): TGTGCCAGCAGTCCCTCTCGACTGACTGCCGGGGAGCTGTTTTTT. The chain carries TRBV27 and TRBJ2-2; unclear D gene. Deletions cut 5 bases from V and 6 bases from J, with 16 bases between. Per the germline V gene, CDR1 is MNHEY and CDR2 is SMNVEV (reference sequence). The CDR3 loop spans 15 amino acids.

This chain uses TRBV7-2 with TRBJ1-4; D is unresolved. From germline, CDR1 is SGHTA and CDR2 FQGNSA. V lost 2 bases and J lost 0, with 7 bases in between. The CDR3 contains 15 residues. CDR3 residues: CASSLSGATNEKLFF. The CDR3, as DNA: TGTGCCAGCAGCTTATCGGGAGCAACTAATGAAAAACTGTTTTTT. Using reference TRBV7-2 and TRBJ1-4 for the parts outside the CDR3, the full variable domain is GAGVSQSPSNKVTEKGKDVELRCDPISGHTALYWYRQSLGQGLEFLIYFQGNSAPDKSGLPSDRFSAERTGGSVSTLTIQRTQQEDSAVYLCASSLSGATNEKLFFGSGTQLSVL.

The genes are TRBV7-9 and TRBJ1-2, with 9 bases matching TRBD1. Germline loops: CDR1 SEHNR, CDR2 FQNEAQ (reference sequence). V was pared by 0 bases and J by 7 bases, with 9 bases of the junction left unmatched. The CDR3 has 16 amino acids. For the CDR3, the DNA is TGTGCCAGCAGCTTAGCGTGGGACAGGGCGCTCGGTGGCTACACCTTC. Translated: CASSLAWDRALGGYTF.